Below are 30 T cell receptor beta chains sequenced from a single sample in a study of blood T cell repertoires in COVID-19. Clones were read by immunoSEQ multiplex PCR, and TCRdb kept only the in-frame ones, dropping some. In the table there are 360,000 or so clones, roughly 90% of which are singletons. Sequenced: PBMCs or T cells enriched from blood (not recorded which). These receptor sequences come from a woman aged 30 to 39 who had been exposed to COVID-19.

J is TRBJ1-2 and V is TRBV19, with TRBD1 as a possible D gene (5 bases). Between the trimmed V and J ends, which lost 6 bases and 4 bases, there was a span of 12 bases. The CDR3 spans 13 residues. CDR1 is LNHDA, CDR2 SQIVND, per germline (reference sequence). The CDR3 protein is CASSFDSSYGYTF. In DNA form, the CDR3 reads TGTGCCAGTAGCTTTGACAGCAGCTATGGCTACACCTTC.

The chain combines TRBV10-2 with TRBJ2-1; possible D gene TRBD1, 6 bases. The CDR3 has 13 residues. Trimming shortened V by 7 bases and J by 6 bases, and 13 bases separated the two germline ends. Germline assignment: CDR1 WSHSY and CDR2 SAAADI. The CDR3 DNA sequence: TGCGCCAGCACTGACATAGGGGGCAATGAGCAGTTCTTC. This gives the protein CASTDIGGNEQFF.

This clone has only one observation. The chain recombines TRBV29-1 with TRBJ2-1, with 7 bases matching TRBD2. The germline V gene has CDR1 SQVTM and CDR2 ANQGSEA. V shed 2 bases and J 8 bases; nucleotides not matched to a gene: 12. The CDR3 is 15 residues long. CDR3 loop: CSVERGGSGLDEQFF. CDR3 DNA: TGCAGCGTTGAAAGGGGCGGGAGTGGTTTAGATGAGCAGTTCTTC.

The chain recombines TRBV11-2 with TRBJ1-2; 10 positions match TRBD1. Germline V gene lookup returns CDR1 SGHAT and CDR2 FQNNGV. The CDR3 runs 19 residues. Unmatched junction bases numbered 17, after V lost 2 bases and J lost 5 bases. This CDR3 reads CASSLTSGTGEFIGYGYTF. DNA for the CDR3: TGTGCCAGCAGCTTAACTTCCGGGACAGGGGAGTTTATAGGATATGGCTACACCTTC.

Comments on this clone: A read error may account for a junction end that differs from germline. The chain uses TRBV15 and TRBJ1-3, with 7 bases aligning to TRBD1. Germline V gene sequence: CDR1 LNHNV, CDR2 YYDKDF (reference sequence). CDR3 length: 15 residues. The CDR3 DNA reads TGTGCCACCAGCAGAGATCGGGTGGGGGACAGTCCGACCCTTTTT. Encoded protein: CATSRDRVGDSPTLF.

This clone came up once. The CDR3 region is CASNRRLADMNTGELFF. DNA for the CDR3: TGTGCCAGTAACCGGCGACTAGCGGATATGAACACCGGGGAGCTGTTTTTT. The chain links TRBV19 to TRBJ2-2; TRBD2 aligns across 9 bases. The junction had 10 bases not matched to a gene; V was cut back by 7 bases and J by 1 base. Germline CDR1 and CDR2: LNHDA and SQIVND (reference sequence). The CDR3 has 17 residues. Based on the CDR3 plus reference TRBV19 and TRBJ2-2, the full variable domain is DGGITQSPKYLFRKEGQNVTLSCEQNLNHDAMYWYRQDPGQGLRLIYYSQIVNDFQKGDIAEGYSVSREKKESFPLTVTSAQKNPTAFYLCASNRRLADMNTGELFFGEGSRLTVL.

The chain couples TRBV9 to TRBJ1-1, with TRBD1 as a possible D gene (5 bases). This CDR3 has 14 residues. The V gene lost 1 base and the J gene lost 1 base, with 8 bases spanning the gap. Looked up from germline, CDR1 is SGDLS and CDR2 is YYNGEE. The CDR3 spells CASSVSGANTEAFF. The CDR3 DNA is TGTGCCAGCAGCGTATCTGGGGCGAACACTGAAGCTTTCTTT. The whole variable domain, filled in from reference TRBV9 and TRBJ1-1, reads DSGVTQTPKHLITATGQRVTLRCSPRSGDLSVYWYQQSLDQGLQFLIQYYNGEERAKGNILERFSAQQFPDLHSELNLSSLELGDSALYFCASSVSGANTEAFFGQGTRLTVV.

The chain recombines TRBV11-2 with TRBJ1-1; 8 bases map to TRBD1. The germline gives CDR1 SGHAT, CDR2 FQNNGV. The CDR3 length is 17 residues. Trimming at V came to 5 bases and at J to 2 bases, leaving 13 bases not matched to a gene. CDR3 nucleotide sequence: TGTGCCAGCAGCCGCCCGACAGGGGTCGAGGGAAACACTGAAGCTTTCTTT. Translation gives CASSRPTGVEGNTEAFF.

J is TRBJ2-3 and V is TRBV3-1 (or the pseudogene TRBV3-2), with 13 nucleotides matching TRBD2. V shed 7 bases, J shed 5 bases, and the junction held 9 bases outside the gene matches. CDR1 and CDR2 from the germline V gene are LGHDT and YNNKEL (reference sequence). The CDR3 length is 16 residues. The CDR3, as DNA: TGTGCCAGCAACGGAGGACTAGCGGGAGAAAAAGATACGCAGTATTTT. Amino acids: CASNGGLAGEKDTQYF.

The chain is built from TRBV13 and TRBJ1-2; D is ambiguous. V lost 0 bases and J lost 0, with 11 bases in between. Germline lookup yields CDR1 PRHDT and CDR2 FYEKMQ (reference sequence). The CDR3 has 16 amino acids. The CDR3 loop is CASSLGVNTANYGYTF. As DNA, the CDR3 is TGTGCCAGCAGCTTAGGGGTAAACACAGCTAACTATGGCTACACCTTC. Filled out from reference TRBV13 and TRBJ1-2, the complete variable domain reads AAGVIQSPRHLIKEKRETATLKCYPIPRHDTVYWYQQGPGQDPQFLISFYEKMQSDKGSIPDRFSAQQFSDYHSELNMSSLELGDSALYFCASSLGVNTANYGYTFGSGTRLTVV.

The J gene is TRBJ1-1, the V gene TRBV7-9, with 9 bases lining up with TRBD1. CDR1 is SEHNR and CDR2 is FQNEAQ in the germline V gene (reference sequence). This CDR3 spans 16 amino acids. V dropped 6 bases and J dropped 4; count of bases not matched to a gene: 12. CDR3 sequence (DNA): TGTGCCAGCAGTCACCGGGACAGGGTTTTTTCCACTGAAGCTTTCTTT. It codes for CASSHRDRVFSTEAFF.

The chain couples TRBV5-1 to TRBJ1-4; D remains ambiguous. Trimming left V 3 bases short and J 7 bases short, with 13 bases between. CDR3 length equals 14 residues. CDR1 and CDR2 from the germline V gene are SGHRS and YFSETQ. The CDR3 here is CASSYDPRREKLFF. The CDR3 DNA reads TGCGCCAGCAGCTACGACCCCAGGCGTGAAAAACTGTTTTTT. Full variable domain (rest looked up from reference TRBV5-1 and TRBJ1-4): KAGVTQTPRYLIKTRGQQVTLSCSPISGHRSVSWYQQTPGQGLQFLFEYFSETQRNKGNFPGRFSGRQFSNSRSEMNVSTLELGDSALYLCASSYDPRREKLFFGSGTQLSVL.

CDR3 sequence (DNA): TGTGCTAGTGGTCCTGGGACTAGCGCGGCTAGCACAGATACGCAGTATTTT. Its translation: CASGPGTSAASTDTQYF. The chain joins TRBV12-5 to TRBJ2-3; 10 nucleotides align to TRBD2. V shed 5 bases, J shed 0 bases, and the junction held 8 bases outside the gene matches. Germline V gene lookup returns CDR1 LGHNT and CDR2 FRNRAP. This CDR3 spans 17 amino acids.

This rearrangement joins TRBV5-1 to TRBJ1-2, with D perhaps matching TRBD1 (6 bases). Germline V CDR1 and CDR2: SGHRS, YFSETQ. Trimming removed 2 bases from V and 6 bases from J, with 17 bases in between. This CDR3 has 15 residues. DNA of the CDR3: TGCGCCAGCAGCTTTGTCGTAGCGGGGGCTGATGGCTACACCTTC. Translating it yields CASSFVVAGADGYTF.

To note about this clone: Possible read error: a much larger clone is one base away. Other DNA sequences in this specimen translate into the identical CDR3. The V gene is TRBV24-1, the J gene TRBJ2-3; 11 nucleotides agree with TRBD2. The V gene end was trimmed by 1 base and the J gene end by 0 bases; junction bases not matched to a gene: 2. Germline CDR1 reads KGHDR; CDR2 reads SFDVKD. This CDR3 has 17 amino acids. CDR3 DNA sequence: TGTGCCACCAGTGATTTCTGGACTAGCGGGAGCACAGATACGCAGTATTTT. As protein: CATSDFWTSGSTDTQYF.

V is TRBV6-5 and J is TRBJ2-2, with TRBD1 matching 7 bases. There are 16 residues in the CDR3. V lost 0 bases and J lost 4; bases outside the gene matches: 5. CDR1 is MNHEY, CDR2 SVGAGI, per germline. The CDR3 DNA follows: TGTGCCAGCAGTTACTCGCCCCGACAGGGCACCGGGGAGCTGTTTTTT. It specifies CASSYSPRQGTGELFF.

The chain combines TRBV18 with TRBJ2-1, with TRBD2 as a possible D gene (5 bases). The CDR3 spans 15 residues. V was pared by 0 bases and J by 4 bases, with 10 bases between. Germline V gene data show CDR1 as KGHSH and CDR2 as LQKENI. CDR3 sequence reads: CASSPPSRGYNEQFF. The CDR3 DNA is TGTGCCAGCTCACCACCGTCACGGGGATACAATGAGCAGTTCTTC.

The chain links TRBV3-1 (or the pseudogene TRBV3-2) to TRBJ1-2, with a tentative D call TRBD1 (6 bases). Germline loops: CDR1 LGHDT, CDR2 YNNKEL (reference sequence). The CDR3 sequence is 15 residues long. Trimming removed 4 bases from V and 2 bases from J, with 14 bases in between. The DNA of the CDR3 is TGTGCCAGCAGCCCGGCGGGGGGGACAAACTATGGCTACACCTTC. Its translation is CASSPAGGTNYGYTF.

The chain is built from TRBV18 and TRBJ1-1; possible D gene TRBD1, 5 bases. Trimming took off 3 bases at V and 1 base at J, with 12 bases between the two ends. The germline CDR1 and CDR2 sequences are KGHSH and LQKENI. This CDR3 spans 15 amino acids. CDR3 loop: CASSPLSQGNTEAFF. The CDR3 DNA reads TGTGCCAGCTCACCGCTTTCTCAGGGGAACACTGAAGCTTTCTTT.

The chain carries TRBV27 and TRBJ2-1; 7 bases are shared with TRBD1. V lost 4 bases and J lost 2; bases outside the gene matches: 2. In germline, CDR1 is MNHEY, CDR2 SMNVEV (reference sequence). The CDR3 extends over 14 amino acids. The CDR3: CASSYGTAYNEQFF. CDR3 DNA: TGTGCCAGCAGTTACGGGACAGCCTACAATGAGCAGTTCTTC.

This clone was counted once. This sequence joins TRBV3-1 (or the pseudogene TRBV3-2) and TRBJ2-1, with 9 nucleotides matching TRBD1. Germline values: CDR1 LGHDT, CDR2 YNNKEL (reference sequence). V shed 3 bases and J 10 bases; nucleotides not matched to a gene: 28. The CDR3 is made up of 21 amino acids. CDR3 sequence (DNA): TGTGCCAGCAGCCATCCCTATACTACCGGTGGGCCGGGACAGGGTAAAGGGGAGCAGTTCTTC. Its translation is CASSHPYTTGGPGQGKGEQFF.

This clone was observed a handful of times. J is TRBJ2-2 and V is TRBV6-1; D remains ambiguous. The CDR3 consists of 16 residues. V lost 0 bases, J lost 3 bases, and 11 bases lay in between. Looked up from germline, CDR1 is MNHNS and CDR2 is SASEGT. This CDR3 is CASSEALAVYTGELFF. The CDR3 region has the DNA TGTGCCAGCAGTGAAGCTTTAGCTGTTTACACCGGGGAGCTGTTTTTT.

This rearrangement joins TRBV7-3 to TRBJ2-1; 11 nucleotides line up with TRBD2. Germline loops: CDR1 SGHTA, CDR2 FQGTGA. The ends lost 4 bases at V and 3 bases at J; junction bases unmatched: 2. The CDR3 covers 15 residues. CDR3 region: CASSSGTSGYNEQFF. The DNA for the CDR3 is TGTGCCAGCAGCTCCGGGACTAGCGGCTACAATGAGCAGTTCTTC.

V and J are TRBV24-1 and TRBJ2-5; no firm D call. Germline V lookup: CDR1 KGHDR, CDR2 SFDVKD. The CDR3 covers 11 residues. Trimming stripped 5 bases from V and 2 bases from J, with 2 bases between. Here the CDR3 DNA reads TGTGCCACCAGTGCACAAGAGACCCAGTACTTC. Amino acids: CATSAQETQYF.

CDR3 protein: CSVQDRGHYEQYF. CDR3 DNA: TGCAGCGTCCAGGACAGGGGGCACTACGAGCAGTACTTC. This chain uses TRBV29-1 with TRBJ2-7, with TRBD1 identical over 11 bases. The CDR3 loop spans 13 amino acids. Germline V gene data show CDR1 as SQVTM and CDR2 as ANQGSEA. The V and J ends lost 6 bases and 3 bases, in that order; junction bases with no gene match: 4.

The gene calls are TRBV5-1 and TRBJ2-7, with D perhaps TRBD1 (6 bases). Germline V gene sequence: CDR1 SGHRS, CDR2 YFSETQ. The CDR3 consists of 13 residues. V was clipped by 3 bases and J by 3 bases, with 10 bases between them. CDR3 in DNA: TGCGCCAGCAGCTATCAGGGGAACTACGAGCAGTACTTC. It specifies CASSYQGNYEQYF.

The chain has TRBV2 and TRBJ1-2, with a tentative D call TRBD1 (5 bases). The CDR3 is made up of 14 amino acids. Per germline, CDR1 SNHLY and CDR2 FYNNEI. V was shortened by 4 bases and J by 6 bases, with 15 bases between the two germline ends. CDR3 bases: TGTGCCAGCAGTGGACTGGGCAGGGTCAATGGCTACACCTTC. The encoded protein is CASSGLGRVNGYTF.

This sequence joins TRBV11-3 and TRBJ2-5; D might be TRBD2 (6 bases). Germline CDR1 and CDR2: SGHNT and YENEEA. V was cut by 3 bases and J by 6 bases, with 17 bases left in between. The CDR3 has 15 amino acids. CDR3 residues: CASSFRVGAGQTQYF. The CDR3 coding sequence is TGTGCCAGCAGCTTTAGGGTCGGAGCGGGCCAGACCCAGTACTTC.

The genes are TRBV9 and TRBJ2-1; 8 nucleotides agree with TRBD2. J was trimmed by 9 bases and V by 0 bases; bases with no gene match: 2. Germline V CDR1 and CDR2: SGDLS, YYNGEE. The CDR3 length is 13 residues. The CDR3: CASSVVAGSEQFF. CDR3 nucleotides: TGTGCCAGCAGCGTAGTAGCGGGGTCTGAGCAGTTCTTC. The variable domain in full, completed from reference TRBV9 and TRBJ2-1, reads DSGVTQTPKHLITATGQRVTLRCSPRSGDLSVYWYQQSLDQGLQFLIQYYNGEERAKGNILERFSAQQFPDLHSELNLSSLELGDSALYFCASSVVAGSEQFFGPGTRLTVL.

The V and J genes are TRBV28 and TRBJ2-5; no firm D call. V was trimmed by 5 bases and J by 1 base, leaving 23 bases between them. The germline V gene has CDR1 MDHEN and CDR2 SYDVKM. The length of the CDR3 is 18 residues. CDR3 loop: CASSPPPVGTDLQETQYF. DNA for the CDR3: TGTGCCAGCAGTCCCCCCCCGGTCGGAACAGACCTCCAAGAGACCCAGTACTTC.